This T cell receptor (beta chain) was identified during a study of blood T cell repertoires in COVID-19 (TCRdb year 2020). General notes on the study: Collaborator samples came from the United States, Italy and Spain and covered acute and convalescent phases of COVID-19. The prospective study material was composed of cDNA or gDNA derived from T cells, B-cell-depleted T cells, or PBMCs. Deeply sampled blood TCRbeta repertoires from subjects exposed to, actively infected with, or recovered from COVID-19 were included in the dataset. The repertoires were released in a freely available public database meant as a resource for research on the immune response to SARS-CoV-2. Samples came from the ongoing ImmuneRACE study (first 160 participants) plus 1,254 subjects from 6 global collaborators. Nearly every sample came with metadata listing a de-identified subject ID, COVID-19 status, age in years and sex. HLA class I and class II types, where available, came from metadata supplied by the sample provider rather than from assay-based typing. The paper as a whole reports these results and caveats: The amount of clinical and demographic metadata varied by source and participant and was provided uncurated.

Each collaborating institution followed its own protocols to collect whole blood in K2EDTA tubes. For TCRbeta analysis, collaborators shipped samples as frozen whole blood, isolated PBMCs, or DNA extracted from either of those sample types. The immunoSEQ Assay, a bias-controlled multiplex PCR, was used to amplify TCRbeta CDR3 regions from genomic DNA. Per the original workflow: The number of nucleated cells in each sample was estimated from the amplification of reference gene primers within the assay. To quantify the absolute abundance of each unique TCRbeta CDR3 rearrangement, sequence reads were collapsed and filtered. For each sample, productive Simpson clonality was calculated as the square root of Simpson's diversity index over productive rearrangements. TCRdb carries this immuneACCESS record with in-frame sequences only. Its versions omit some clonotypes, under half of them owing to an unresolved V gene in the studies checked, with the rest unexplained. From that table come the V and J calls and clone size; the DNA was used to work out D and trimming. In this sample the table shows some 230,000 clones, about 86% of which occur a single time. 2% to 2.5% of the sample comes from the top ten.

Reading from cysteine to phenylalanine, the CDR3 counts 13 amino acids. The kept DNA is CDR3 alone, 39 bases in frame from the first base. V gives up 5 bases and J gives up 8 bases, and the segment between their germline ends measures 13 bases. Remarks on this clone: No antigen is known for it. Per-base quality was not reported, and no clone a single base away is much larger than it.

Recombination joined TRBV12-3 or TRBV12-4 with TRBJ1-3, with no confidently assigned D gene. Sequenced sample: peripheral blood. This clonotype was obtained from a woman aged 60-75 years with acute or convalescent COVID-19. The CDR3 amino acid sequence is: CASSLGGRDTIYF. The DNA sequence is as follows: TGTGCCAGCAGTCTGGGAGGGAGAGACACCATATATTTT.